The sequence of this TCR beta chain was determined in a study of cytomegalovirus exposure and HLA in healthy donors. Overall study: An early data release held tens of millions of unique TCRs from HLA-typed donors. Study-level results: Specificity for CMV antigens was confirmed in vitro for a few of the CMV-associated chains.

Details on this clone: Its target is unknown.

The PCR ran on 60 Vbeta and 13 Jbeta primers. TCRdb's table, derived via immunoSEQ multiplex PCR, lists solely in-frame clones and lacks some. The sample lists tens of thousands of clones; about 77% were seen once. There are 20 residues in the CDR3. After removal of 3 bases from V and 2 bases from J, the junction contained 15 bases not matched to a gene. Germline CDR1 is SGHRS and CDR2 is YFSETQ. The sequence was collected from a male donor in good health and CMV-seropositive. The specimen sequenced was PBMCs. This chain uses TRBV5-1 with TRBJ2-6; 9 bases are shared with TRBD1. CDR3: CASSSPPHGTGSPGANVLTF. Written as DNA, the CDR3 is TGCGCCAGCAGCTCTCCCCCGCACGGGACAGGGAGCCCTGGGGCCAACGTCCTGACTTTC. The whole variable domain, filled in from reference TRBV5-1 and TRBJ2-6, reads KAGVTQTPRYLIKTRGQQVTLSCSPISGHRSVSWYQQTPGQGLQFLFEYFSETQRNKGNFPGRFSGRQFSNSRSEMNVSTLELGDSALYLCASSSPPHGTGSPGANVLTFGAGSRLTVL.